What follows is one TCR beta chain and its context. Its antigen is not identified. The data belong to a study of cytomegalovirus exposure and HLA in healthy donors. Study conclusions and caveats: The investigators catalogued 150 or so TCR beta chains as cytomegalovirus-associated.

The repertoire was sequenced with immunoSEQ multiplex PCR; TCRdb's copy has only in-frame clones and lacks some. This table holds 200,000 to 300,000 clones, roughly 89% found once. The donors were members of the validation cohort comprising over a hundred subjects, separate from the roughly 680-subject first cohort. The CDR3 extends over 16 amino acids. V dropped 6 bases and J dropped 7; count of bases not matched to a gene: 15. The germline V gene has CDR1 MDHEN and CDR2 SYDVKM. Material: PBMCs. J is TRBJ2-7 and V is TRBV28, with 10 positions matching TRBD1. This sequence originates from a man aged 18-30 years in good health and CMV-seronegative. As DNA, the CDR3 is TGTGCCAGCAGCTTCCCGGGACAGGGGTTCGAAGAGGAGCAGTACTTC. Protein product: CASSFPGQGFEEEQYF.